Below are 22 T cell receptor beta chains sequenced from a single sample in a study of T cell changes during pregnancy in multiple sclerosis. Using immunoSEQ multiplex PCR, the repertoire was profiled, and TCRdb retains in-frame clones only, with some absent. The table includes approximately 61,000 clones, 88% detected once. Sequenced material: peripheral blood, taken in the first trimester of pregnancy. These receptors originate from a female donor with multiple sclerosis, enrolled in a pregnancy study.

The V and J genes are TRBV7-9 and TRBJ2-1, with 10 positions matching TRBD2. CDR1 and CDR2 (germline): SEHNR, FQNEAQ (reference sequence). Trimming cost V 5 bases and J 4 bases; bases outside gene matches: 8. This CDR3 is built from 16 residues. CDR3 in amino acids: CASSAPGLAPYNEQFF. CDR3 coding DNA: TGTGCCAGCAGCGCCCCGGGACTAGCGCCTTACAATGAGCAGTTCTTC.

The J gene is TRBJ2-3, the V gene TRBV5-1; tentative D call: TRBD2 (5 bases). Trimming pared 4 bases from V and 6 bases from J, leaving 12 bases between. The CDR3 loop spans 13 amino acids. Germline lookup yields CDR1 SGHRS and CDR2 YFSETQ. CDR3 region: CASSQGLHDTQYF. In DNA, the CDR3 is TGCGCCAGCAGCCAAGGACTCCACGATACGCAGTATTTT. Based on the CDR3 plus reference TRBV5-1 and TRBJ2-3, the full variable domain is KAGVTQTPRYLIKTRGQQVTLSCSPISGHRSVSWYQQTPGQGLQFLFEYFSETQRNKGNFPGRFSGRQFSNSRSEMNVSTLELGDSALYLCASSQGLHDTQYFGPGTRLTVL.

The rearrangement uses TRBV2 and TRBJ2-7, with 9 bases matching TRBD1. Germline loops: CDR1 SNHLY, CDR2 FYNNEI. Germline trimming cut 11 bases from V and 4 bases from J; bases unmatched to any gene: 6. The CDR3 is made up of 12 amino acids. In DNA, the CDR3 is TGTGCCGTACACAGGGGGCCATACGAGCAGTACTTC. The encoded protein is CAVHRGPYEQYF. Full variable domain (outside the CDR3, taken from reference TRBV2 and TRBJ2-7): EPEVTQTPSHQVTQMGQEVILRCVPISNHLYFYWYRQILGQKVEFLVSFYNNEISEKSEIFDDQFSVERPDGSNFTLKIRSTKLEDSAMYFCAVHRGPYEQYFGPGTRLTVT.

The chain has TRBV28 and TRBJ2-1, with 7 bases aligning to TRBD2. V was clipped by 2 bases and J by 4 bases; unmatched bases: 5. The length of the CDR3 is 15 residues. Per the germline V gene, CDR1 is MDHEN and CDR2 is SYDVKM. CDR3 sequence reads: CASSLGASGYNEQFF. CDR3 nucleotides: TGTGCCAGCAGTTTAGGCGCTAGCGGATACAATGAGCAGTTCTTC.

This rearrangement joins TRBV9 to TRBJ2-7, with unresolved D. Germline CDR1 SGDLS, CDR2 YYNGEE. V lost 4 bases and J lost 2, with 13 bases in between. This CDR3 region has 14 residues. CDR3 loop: CASSPGFNPYEQYF. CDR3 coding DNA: TGTGCCAGCAGCCCCGGTTTTAATCCCTACGAGCAGTACTTC.

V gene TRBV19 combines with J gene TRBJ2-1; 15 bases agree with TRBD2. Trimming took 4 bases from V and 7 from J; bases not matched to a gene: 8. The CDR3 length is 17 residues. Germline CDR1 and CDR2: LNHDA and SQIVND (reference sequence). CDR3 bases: TGTGCCAGTAGTACTAGGACTAGCGGGAGGGTAACGAATGAGCAGTTCTTC. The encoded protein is CASSTRTSGRVTNEQFF.

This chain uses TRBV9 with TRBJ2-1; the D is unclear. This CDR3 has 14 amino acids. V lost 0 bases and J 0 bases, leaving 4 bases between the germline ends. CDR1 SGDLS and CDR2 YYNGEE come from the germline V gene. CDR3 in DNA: TGTGCCAGCAGCGTAGGGAGCTCCTACAATGAGCAGTTCTTC. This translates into CASSVGSSYNEQFF.

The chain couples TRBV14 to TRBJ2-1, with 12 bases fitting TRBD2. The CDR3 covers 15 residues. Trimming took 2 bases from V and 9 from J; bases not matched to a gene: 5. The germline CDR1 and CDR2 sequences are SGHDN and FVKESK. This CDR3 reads CASSQTSGRSAEQFF. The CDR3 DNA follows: TGTGCCAGCAGCCAAACTAGCGGGAGGTCGGCTGAGCAGTTCTTC.

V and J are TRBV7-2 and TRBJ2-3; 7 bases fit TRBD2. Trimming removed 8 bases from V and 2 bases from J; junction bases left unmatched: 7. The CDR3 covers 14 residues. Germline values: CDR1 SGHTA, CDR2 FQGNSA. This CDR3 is CASRPGGPTDTQYF. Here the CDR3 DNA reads TGTGCCAGCCGACCGGGAGGCCCCACAGATACGCAGTATTTT.

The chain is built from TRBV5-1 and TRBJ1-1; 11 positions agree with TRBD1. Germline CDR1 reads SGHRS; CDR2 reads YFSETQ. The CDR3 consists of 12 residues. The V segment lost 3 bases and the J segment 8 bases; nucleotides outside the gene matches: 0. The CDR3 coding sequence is TGCGCCAGCAGCTGGACAGGGGGCGAAGCTTTCTTT. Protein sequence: CASSWTGGEAFF.

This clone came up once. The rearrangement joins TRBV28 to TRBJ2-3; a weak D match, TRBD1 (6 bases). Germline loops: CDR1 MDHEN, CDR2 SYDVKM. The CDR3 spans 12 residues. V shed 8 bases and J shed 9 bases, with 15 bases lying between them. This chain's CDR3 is CASGMDRLTQYF. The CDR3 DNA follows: TGTGCCAGCGGGATGGACAGACTGACGCAGTATTTT.

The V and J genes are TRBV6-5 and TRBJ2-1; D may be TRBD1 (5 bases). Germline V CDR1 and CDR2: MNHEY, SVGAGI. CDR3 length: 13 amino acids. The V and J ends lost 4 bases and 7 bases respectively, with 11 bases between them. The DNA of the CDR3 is TGTGCCAGCAGTTCAAGGGGTCGAAATGAGCAGTTCTTC. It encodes CASSSRGRNEQFF.

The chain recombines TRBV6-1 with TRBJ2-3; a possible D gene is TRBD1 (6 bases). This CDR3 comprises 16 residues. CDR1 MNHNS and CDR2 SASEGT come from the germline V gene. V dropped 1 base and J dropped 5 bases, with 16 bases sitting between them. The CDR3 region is CASSEVLAGGGDTQYF. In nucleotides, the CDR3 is TGTGCCAGCAGTGAAGTCCTGGCTGGGGGCGGAGATACGCAGTATTTT.

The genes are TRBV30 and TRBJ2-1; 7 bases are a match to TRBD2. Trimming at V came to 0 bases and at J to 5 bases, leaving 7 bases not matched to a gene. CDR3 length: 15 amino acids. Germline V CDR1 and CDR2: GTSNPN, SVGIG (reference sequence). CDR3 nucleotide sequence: TGTGCCTGGAGTGTAAGGCTAGCGGAAAACAATGAGCAGTTCTTC. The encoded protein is CAWSVRLAENNEQFF.

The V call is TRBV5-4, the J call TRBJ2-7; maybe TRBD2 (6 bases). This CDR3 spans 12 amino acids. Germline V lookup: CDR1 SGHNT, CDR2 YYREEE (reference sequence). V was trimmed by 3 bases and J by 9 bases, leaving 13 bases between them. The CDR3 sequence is CASSSIAETQYF. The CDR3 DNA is TGTGCCAGCAGCTCAATAGCGGAAACGCAGTACTTC.

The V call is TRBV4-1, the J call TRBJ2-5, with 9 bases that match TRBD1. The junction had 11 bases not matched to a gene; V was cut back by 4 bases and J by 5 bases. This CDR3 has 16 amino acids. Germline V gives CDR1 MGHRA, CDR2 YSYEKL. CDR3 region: CASSPRMGQGGETQYF. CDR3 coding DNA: TGCGCCAGCAGCCCGAGGATGGGACAGGGCGGGGAGACCCAGTACTTC.

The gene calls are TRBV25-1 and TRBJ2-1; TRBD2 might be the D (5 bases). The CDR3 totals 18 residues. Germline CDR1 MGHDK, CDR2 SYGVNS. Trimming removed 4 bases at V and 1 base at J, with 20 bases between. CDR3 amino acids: CASSGPWSAQRSYNEQFF. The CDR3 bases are TGTGCCAGCAGTGGCCCCTGGTCGGCTCAGCGGTCCTACAATGAGCAGTTCTTC.

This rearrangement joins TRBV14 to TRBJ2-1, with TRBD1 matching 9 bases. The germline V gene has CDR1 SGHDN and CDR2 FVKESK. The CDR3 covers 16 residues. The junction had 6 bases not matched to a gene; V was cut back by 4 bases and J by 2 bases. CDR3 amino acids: CASSPDRGSTYNEQFF. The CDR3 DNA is TGTGCCAGCAGCCCGGACAGGGGCAGTACCTACAATGAGCAGTTCTTC.

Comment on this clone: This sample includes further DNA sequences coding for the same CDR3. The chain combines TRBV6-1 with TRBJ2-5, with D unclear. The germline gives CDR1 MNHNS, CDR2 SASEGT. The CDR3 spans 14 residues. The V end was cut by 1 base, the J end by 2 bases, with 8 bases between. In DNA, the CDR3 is TGTGCCAGCAGTGAAGTGGCAGGACAAGAGACCCAGTACTTC. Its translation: CASSEVAGQETQYF.

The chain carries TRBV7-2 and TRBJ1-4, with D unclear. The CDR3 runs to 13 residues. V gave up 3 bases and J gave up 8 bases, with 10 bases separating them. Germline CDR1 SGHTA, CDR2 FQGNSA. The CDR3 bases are TGTGCCAGCAGCTTCCAACGCGGGGAAAAACTGTTTTTT. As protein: CASSFQRGEKLFF.

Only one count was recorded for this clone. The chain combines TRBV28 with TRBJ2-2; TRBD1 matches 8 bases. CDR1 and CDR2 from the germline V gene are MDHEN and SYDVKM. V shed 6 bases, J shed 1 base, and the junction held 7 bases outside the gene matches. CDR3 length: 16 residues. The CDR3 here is CASSPAGTGNTGELFF. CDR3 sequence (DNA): TGTGCCAGCAGCCCCGCCGGGACAGGGAACACCGGGGAGCTGTTTTTT.

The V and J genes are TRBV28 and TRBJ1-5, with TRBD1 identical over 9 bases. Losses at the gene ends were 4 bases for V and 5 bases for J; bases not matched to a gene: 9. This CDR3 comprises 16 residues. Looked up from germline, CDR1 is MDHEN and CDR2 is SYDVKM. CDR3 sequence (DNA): TGTGCCAGCAGTTCCCCTTGGACAGGGGACCATCAGCCCCAGCATTTT. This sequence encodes CASSSPWTGDHQPQHF.